This T cell receptor (beta chain) derives from a study of blood T cell repertoires in COVID-19. Study information: Samples representing acute and convalescent COVID-19 were sourced from the United States, Italy and Spain. Nucleic acid was either cDNA or gDNA, and it came from T cells, B-cell-depleted T cells, or PBMCs.

As originally analysed: Scientists estimated how many nucleated cells there were by amplifying reference gene primers. TCRdb's table, derived via immunoSEQ multiplex PCR, lists solely in-frame clones and lacks some. For V, J and clone size, that table is used; D and trimming come from the DNA. This sample has 100,000 to 150,000 clones; about 80% occur once, and the top ten carry 10% to 15%. The TCR comes from a woman in her sixties with acute or convalescent COVID-19. The source material was peripheral blood.

The CDR3, as DNA: TGTGCCAGCAGCTTGTCAGGGGCGCAAGGCTACACCTTC. Its translation is CASSLSGAQGYTF. The gene calls are TRBV7-9 and TRBJ1-2; TRBD1 is a possible D gene (6 bases). Trimming pared 3 bases from V and 8 bases from J, leaving 13 bases between. Germline V lookup: CDR1 SEHNR, CDR2 FQNEAQ (reference sequence). The CDR3 is 13 residues long.